These 13 T cell receptor beta chains were sequenced from one sample in a study of blood T cell repertoires in COVID-19. Measured with immunoSEQ multiplex PCR; TCRdb has only the in-frame clones, and not every one. The table lists roughly 250,000 clones, 81% of them singletons. Sequenced input: peripheral blood. These receptors originate from a woman in her sixties with active or convalescent COVID-19.

The chain joins TRBV7-3 to TRBJ2-5; D perhaps matches TRBD1 (6 bases). CDR1 is SGHTA, CDR2 FQGTGA, per germline. V lost 2 bases to trimming and J lost 2 bases, with 12 bases between them. CDR3 size: 15 residues. CDR3 in DNA: TGTGCCAGCAGCTTAGCCAGGGGCGCACAAGAGACCCAGTACTTC. Amino acid sequence: CASSLARGAQETQYF.

Comment on this clone: Other nucleotide sequences from this sample produce the same CDR3. The genes are TRBV4-1 and TRBJ1-1; 7 bases are shared with TRBD1. With 5 bases clipped from V and 1 base from J, the junction kept 4 bases outside the gene matches. This CDR3 has 14 amino acids. Per germline, CDR1 MGHRA and CDR2 YSYEKL. This chain's CDR3 is CASSRGRENTEAFF. Written as DNA, the CDR3 is TGCGCCAGCAGCAGGGGGCGAGAGAACACTGAAGCTTTCTTT.

The chain carries TRBV7-3 and TRBJ2-3, with D perhaps matching TRBD2 (7 bases). This CDR3 has 17 amino acids. Germline CDR1 is SGHTA and CDR2 is FQGTGA. V was clipped by 2 bases and J by 2 bases, with 17 bases between them. CDR3 DNA: TGTGCCAGCAGCTTATGGGGAACGGGGGGCCCCACAGATACGCAGTATTTT. Translated: CASSLWGTGGPTDTQYF.

This clone was observed once. The rearrangement uses TRBV11-3 and TRBJ2-1; maybe TRBD1 (5 bases). The CDR3 is made up of 14 amino acids. Between the trimmed V and J ends, which lost 3 bases and 5 bases, there was a span of 11 bases. Germline loops: CDR1 SGHNT, CDR2 YENEEA. CDR3 sequence (DNA): TGTGCCAGCAGCTTGGTGGGGCTACACAATGAGCAGTTCTTC. It codes for CASSLVGLHNEQFF.

The chain is built from TRBV4-1 and TRBJ2-6; 10 bases match TRBD1. Germline lookup yields CDR1 MGHRA and CDR2 YSYEKL. With V trimmed by 4 bases and J by 1 base, 4 bases remained unmatched. The CDR3 totals 17 residues. The CDR3 region has the DNA TGCGCCAGCAGCCTGACAGGGGGCGCTTCTGGGGCCAACGTCCTGACTTTC. Translation gives CASSLTGGASGANVLTF.

The chain employs TRBV2 and TRBJ2-3, with D possibly TRBD2 on 5 matching bases. Trimming pared 7 bases from V and 0 bases from J, leaving 8 bases between. Germline assignment: CDR1 SNHLY and CDR2 FYNNEI. The CDR3 runs 13 residues. CDR3 bases: TGTGCCAGCATGGGGAGCAGCACAGATACGCAGTATTTT. Its protein is CASMGSSTDTQYF.

This clone came up a few times. This sequence joins TRBV4-3 and TRBJ1-5; a possible D gene is TRBD1 (5 bases). V shed 0 bases and J shed 3 bases, with 12 bases lying between them. The CDR3 has 16 amino acids. Germline V lookup: CDR1 LGHNA, CDR2 YSLEER. The CDR3 reads CASSQDLQAPNQPQHF. DNA for the CDR3: TGCGCCAGCAGCCAAGATTTACAGGCTCCCAATCAGCCCCAGCATTTT.

The rearrangement joins TRBV5-1 to TRBJ2-7; no definite D call. Trimming removed 0 bases at V and 0 bases at J, with 13 bases between. Germline-derived CDR1 and CDR2 are SGHRS and YFSETQ. The CDR3 loop spans 16 amino acids. The CDR3 is CASSLDGPVSSYEQYF. The CDR3 nucleotides read TGCGCCAGCAGCTTGGATGGTCCGGTAAGCTCCTACGAGCAGTACTTC.

The CDR3 is CASSQDGGRVTETQYF. The CDR3 nucleotides are TGCGCCAGCAGCCAAGATGGGGGCAGGGTTACGGAGACCCAGTACTTC. V usage is TRBV4-3 and J usage is TRBJ2-5, with TRBD1 as a possible D gene (6 bases). Germline V gene sequence: CDR1 LGHNA, CDR2 YSLEER. V lost 0 bases and J lost 5, with 16 bases in between. The CDR3 extends over 16 amino acids.

About this clone itself: One end of the junction fails to match germline, which may point to a read error. The chain employs TRBV12-3 or TRBV12-4 and TRBJ2-5; 8 nucleotides match TRBD2. The CDR3 contains 11 residues. In DNA form, the CDR3 reads TGTGCCAGCAGTGCGGGGGGCGGGGCCCACTTC. As protein: CASSAGGGAHF.

V gene TRBV10-3 combines with J gene TRBJ2-7, with D hard to call. V was clipped by 6 bases and J by 3 bases, with 6 bases between them. The CDR3 covers 11 residues. Germline V CDR1 and CDR2: ENHRY, SYGVKD. The CDR3 is CAIRADYEQYF. The CDR3 DNA follows: TGTGCCATCAGGGCAGACTACGAGCAGTACTTC.

This rearrangement joins TRBV19 to TRBJ1-2; D is uncertain. Trimming removed 7 bases from V and 2 bases from J, with 17 bases in between. Germline values: CDR1 LNHDA, CDR2 SQIVND (reference sequence). The CDR3 extends over 15 amino acids. The CDR3 DNA sequence: TGTGCCAGTACCTGGGTGGGCGGAGGAAACTATGGCTACACCTTC. Translated: CASTWVGGGNYGYTF.

Notes on this clone: The same CDR3 is also encoded by other DNA sequences in this sample. V usage is TRBV19 and J usage is TRBJ1-2, with D possibly being TRBD1 (5 bases). CDR1 and CDR2 from the germline V gene are LNHDA and SQIVND (reference sequence). This CDR3 is 13 amino acids long. Trimming stripped 3 bases from V and 5 bases from J, with 10 bases between. The DNA of the CDR3 is TGTGCCAGTAGTATCGACAGCTTATATGGCTACACCTTC. Translated, it gives CASSIDSLYGYTF.